Listed below are T cell receptor beta chains from one sample, sequenced in a study of shared clonotypes between healthy human individuals. The data were produced by immunoSEQ multiplex PCR, yet TCRdb's version contains in-frame clones alone and is incomplete. The sample contains 1.5 million to 2.5 million clones, about 94% of which appear only once. Sequences were obtained from naive CD8+ T cells sorted from blood. These receptors were taken from a man between 18 and 29 years old in good health. Each CDR3 is given with its conserved first and last residue. D genes are given only for firm matches. The size field is filled for only some rows; it gives once, few, many or a size class.

>TRBJ1-3|TRBV2|TRBD1|.|15
CASSEEGAIGNTIYF
TGTGCCAGCAGTGAAGAGGGGGCTATTGGAAACACCATATATTTT
>TRBJ2-1|TRBV5-8|.|.|11
CASSLGTPGVF
TGTGCCAGCAGCTTGGGGACACCGGGAGTCTTC
>TRBJ2-1|TRBV2|TRBD2|.|15
CASSEWTSGGDEQFF
TGTGCCAGCAGCGAATGGACTAGCGGGGGGGATGAGCAGTTCTTC
>TRBJ2-7|TRBV27|TRBD2|.|14
CASSPLADSYEQYF
TGTGCCAGCAGTCCACTAGCGGACTCCTACGAGCAGTACTTC
>TRBJ2-5|TRBV6-5|.|.|16
CASSYSDQSPQETQYF
TGTGCCAGCAGTTACTCGGACCAATCTCCCCAAGAGACCCAGTACTTC
>TRBJ1-4|TRBV18|.|.|14
CASSPTATNEKLFF
TGTGCCAGCTCACCGACAGCAACTAATGAAAAACTGTTTTTT
>TRBJ2-7|TRBV2|.|.|15
CASTPFTDETYEQYF
TGTGCCAGCACCCCTTTCACAGACGAAACCTACGAGCAGTACTTC
>TRBJ2-1|TRBV30|TRBD2|.|14
CAWSLLAGLEGQFF
TGTGCCTGGAGCCTGCTAGCGGGACTAGAGGGGCAGTTCTTC
>TRBJ2-7|TRBV6-6|.|.|13
CASSYSNGNEQYF
TGTGCCAGCAGTTACTCGAACGGGAACGAGCAGTACTTC
>TRBJ2-1|TRBV9|TRBD1|.|15
CASSAFQGAGNEQFF
TGTGCCAGCAGCGCCTTTCAGGGGGCCGGGAATGAGCAGTTCTTC
>TRBJ2-7|TRBV14|.|.|16
CASSQASRIGAHEQYF
TGTGCCAGCAGCCAAGCTTCCCGGATTGGGGCCCACGAGCAGTACTTC
>TRBJ2-7|TRBV10-2|TRBD2|.|12
CASSHPGGEQYF
TGCGCCAGCAGTCACCCGGGGGGCGAGCAGTACTTC
>TRBJ1-2|TRBV7-2|.|.|15
CASSSLEGDHHGYTF
TGTGCCAGCAGCTCCCTGGAAGGGGACCATCATGGCTACACCTTC
>TRBJ2-7|TRBV13|.|.|14
CASSSGLISYEQYF
TGTGCCAGCAGCTCCGGTCTTATATCCTACGAGCAGTACTTC
>TRBJ2-3|TRBV12-5|.|.|16
CASAPFETSQTDTQYF
TGTGCTAGTGCCCCGTTTGAGACTAGTCAAACAGATACGCAGTATTTT
>TRBJ1-4|TRBV25-1|TRBD1|.|14
CASSGQGEWEKLFF
TGTGCCAGCAGTGGACAGGGAGAATGGGAAAAACTGTTTTTT
>TRBJ2-5|TRBV4-3|.|.|17
CASSQNLEGSGQETQYF
TGCGCCAGCAGCCAAAATCTTGAGGGTAGCGGACAAGAGACCCAGTACTTC
>TRBJ2-7|TRBV4-1|TRBD2|.|16
CASSQDPTSVSYEQYF
TGCGCCAGCAGCCAAGATCCCACTAGCGTGTCCTACGAGCAGTACTTC
>TRBJ1-2|TRBV28|.|few|14
CASSEQGLVYGYTF
TGTGCCAGCAGCGAACAGGGACTGGTCTATGGCTACACCTTC
>TRBJ2-5|TRBV27|.|.|15
CASSPRQDNQETQYF
TGTGCCAGCAGTCCTCGACAGGACAACCAAGAGACCCAGTACTTC
>TRBJ2-7|TRBV4-1|.|.|14
CASSQGQEHYEQYF
TGCGCCAGCAGCCAAGGACAGGAGCACTACGAGCAGTACTTC
>TRBJ2-1|TRBV20-1|.|.|10
CSARYNEQFF
TGCAGTGCAAGGTACAATGAGCAGTTCTTC
>TRBJ2-3|TRBV4-3|TRBD2|once|15
CASSQDERETDTQYF
TGCGCCAGCAGCCAAGATGAGCGGGAGACAGATACGCAGTATTTT
>TRBJ1-4|TRBV6-5|.|.|15
CASSYSDGLNEKLFF
TGTGCCAGCAGTTACTCGGACGGATTAAATGAAAAACTGTTTTTT
>TRBJ1-2|TRBV27|TRBD1|.|15
CASSLLGQGAHGYTF
TGTGCCAGCAGTCTATTGGGACAGGGGGCGCATGGCTACACCTTC
>TRBJ2-1|TRBV7-2|.|.|14
CASSFLTGVVEQFF
TGTGCCAGCAGCTTCTTGACGGGAGTGGTTGAGCAGTTCTTC
>TRBJ2-2|TRBV28|.|.|13
CASSFTVTGELFF
TGTGCCAGCAGTTTTACGGTTACCGGGGAGCTGTTTTTT
>TRBJ2-7|TRBV27|TRBD1|.|16
CASSTGSARGQVEQYF
TGTGCCAGCAGCACAGGAAGTGCCAGGGGGCAGGTAGAGCAGTACTTC
>TRBJ1-4|TRBV15|.|.|14
CATSRDSRNEKLFF
TGTGCCACCAGCAGAGACAGCCGTAATGAAAAACTGTTTTTT
>TRBJ2-6|TRBV12-5|.|.|15
CASGDSGTGANVLTF
TGTGCTAGTGGGGACTCAGGGACTGGGGCCAACGTCCTGACTTTC
>TRBJ2-2|TRBV5-5|.|.|16
CASSYDWLLNTGELFF
TGTGCCAGCAGCTACGACTGGTTATTGAACACCGGGGAGCTGTTTTTT
>TRBJ2-3|TRBV5-6|TRBD2|.|13
CASRAGVRDTQYF
TGTGCCAGCAGGGCGGGAGTCAGAGATACGCAGTATTTT
>TRBJ2-7|TRBV27|TRBD2|.|13
CASGLAVAYEQYF
TGTGCCAGCGGACTAGCGGTTGCCTACGAGCAGTACTTC
>TRBJ2-7|TRBV29-1|.|.|13
CSVGQGSAYEQYF
TGCAGCGTTGGCCAGGGTTCCGCGTACGAGCAGTACTTC
>TRBJ2-7|TRBV10-1|.|.|14
CASSENARAYEQYF
TGCGCCAGCAGTGAGAATGCCAGGGCCTACGAGCAGTACTTC
>TRBJ2-2|TRBV10-2|.|.|13
CASRGYGAGELFF
TGCGCCAGCAGGGGGTATGGGGCTGGGGAGCTGTTTTTT
>TRBJ2-7|TRBV28|TRBD1|.|16
CASSILPGQIKYEQYF
TGTGCCAGCAGTATCCTCCCGGGACAGATAAAATACGAGCAGTACTTC
>TRBJ1-5|TRBV29-1|.|.|14
CSVETGLKDQPQHF
TGCAGCGTTGAAACCGGACTCAAAGATCAGCCCCAGCATTTT
>TRBJ1-5|TRBV7-9|.|few|14
CASSLGLSNQPQHF
TGTGCCAGCAGCTTGGGTCTGAGCAATCAGCCCCAGCATTTT